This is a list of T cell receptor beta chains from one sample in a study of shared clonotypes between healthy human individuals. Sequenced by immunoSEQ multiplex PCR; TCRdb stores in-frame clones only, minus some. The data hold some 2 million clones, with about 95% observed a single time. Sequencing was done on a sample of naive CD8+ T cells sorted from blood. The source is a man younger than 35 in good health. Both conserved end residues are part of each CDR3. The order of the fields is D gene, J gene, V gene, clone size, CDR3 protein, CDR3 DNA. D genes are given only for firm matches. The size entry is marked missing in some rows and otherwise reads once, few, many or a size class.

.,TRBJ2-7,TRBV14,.,CASSQDPNSYEQYF,TGTGCCAGCAGCCAAGATCCCAACTCCTACGAGCAGTACTTC
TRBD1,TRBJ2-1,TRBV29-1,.,CSVDMGQSSYNEQFF,TGCAGCGTTGATATGGGACAGAGCTCCTACAATGAGCAGTTCTTC
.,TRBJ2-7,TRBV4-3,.,CASSQELIDEQYF,TGCGCCAGCAGCCAAGAGCTTATCGACGAGCAGTACTTC
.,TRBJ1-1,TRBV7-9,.,CASSHLEGYTEAFF,TGTGCCAGCAGTCACCTGGAGGGATACACTGAAGCTTTCTTT
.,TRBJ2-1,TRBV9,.,CASSVVAGAYNEQFF,TGTGCCAGCAGCGTAGTTGCAGGGGCCTACAATGAGCAGTTCTTC
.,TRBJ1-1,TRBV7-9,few,CASSLARGGVNTEAFF,TGTGCCAGCAGCTTAGCCCGCGGTGGGGTGAACACTGAAGCTTTCTTT
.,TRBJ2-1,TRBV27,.,CASSPSRGERDNEQFF,TGTGCCAGCAGTCCCTCACGAGGTGAAAGGGACAATGAGCAGTTCTTC
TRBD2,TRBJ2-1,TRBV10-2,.,CASTLTSGYNEQFF,TGCGCCAGCACTTTAACTAGCGGTTACAATGAGCAGTTCTTC
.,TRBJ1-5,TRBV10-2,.,CASSESSGLNQPQHF,TGCGCCAGCAGTGAGTCATCGGGACTCAATCAGCCCCAGCATTTT
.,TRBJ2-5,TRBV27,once,CASSLWWGETQYF,TGTGCCAGCAGTTTATGGTGGGGGGAGACCCAGTACTTC
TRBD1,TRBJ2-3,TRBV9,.,CASSMDGGQGSGDTQYF,TGTGCCAGCAGTATGGACGGGGGACAGGGGTCAGGAGATACGCAGTATTTT
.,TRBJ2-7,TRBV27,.,CASSLNAGAPYEQYF,TGTGCCAGCAGTTTAAATGCAGGGGCCCCCTACGAGCAGTACTTC
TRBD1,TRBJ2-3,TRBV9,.,CASSVRTGDITDTQYF,TGTGCCAGCAGCGTACGGACAGGGGACATCACAGATACGCAGTATTTT
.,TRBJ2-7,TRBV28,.,CASSFSAASYEQYF,TGTGCCAGCAGTTTCAGCGCCGCCTCCTACGAGCAGTACTTC
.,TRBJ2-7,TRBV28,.,CASSLRGSRALEQYF,TGTGCCAGCAGTTTGAGGGGGTCCCGCGCCCTCGAGCAGTACTTC
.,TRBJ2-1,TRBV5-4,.,CASSRSELGYNEQFF,TGTGCCAGCAGCCGATCAGAACTAGGCTACAATGAGCAGTTCTTC
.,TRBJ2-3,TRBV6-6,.,CASTRYRVPDTQYF,TGTGCCAGCACCCGGTACAGGGTCCCAGATACGCAGTATTTT
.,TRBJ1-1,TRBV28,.,CASSPHWRLNTEAFF,TGTGCCAGCAGTCCACATTGGAGACTGAACACTGAAGCTTTCTTT
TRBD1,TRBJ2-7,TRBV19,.,CASASRTGGIYEQYF,TGTGCCAGTGCTAGCCGGACAGGGGGCATCTACGAGCAGTACTTC
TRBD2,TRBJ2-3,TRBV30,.,CAWTSGGASTDTQYF,TGTGCCTGGACTAGCGGGGGGGCGAGCACAGATACGCAGTATTTT
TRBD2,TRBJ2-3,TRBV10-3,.,CAIRGLAGGITDTQYF,TGTGCCATCAGGGGACTAGCGGGGGGGATCACAGATACGCAGTATTTT
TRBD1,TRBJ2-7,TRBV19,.,CASSPPDRGTYEQYF,TGTGCCAGTAGTCCACCGGACAGGGGCACCTACGAGCAGTACTTC
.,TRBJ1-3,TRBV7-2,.,CASSLAGYGNTIYF,TGTGCCAGCAGCTTAGCAGGGTACGGAAACACCATATATTTT
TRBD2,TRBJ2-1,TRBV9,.,CASSASGGSYNEQFF,TGTGCCAGCAGCGCCAGCGGGGGTTCCTACAATGAGCAGTTCTTC
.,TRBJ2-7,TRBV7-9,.,CASSTTSQGYSYEQYF,TGTGCCAGCAGCACCACCTCACAGGGCTACTCCTACGAGCAGTACTTC
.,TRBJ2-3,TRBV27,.,CASSFPGASTDTQYF,TGTGCCAGCAGTTTCCCAGGGGCGAGCACAGATACGCAGTATTTT
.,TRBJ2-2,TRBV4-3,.,CASSQDPAVGPEVTGELFF,TGCGCCAGCAGCCAAGATCCTGCCGTGGGACCCGAGGTCACCGGGGAGCTGTTTTTT
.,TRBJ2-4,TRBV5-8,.,CASIEGYGNIQYF,TGTGCCAGCATCGAAGGGTATGGGAACATTCAGTACTTC
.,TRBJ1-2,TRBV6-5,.,CASSWGGDNYGYTF,TGTGCCAGCAGTTGGGGGGGGGATAACTATGGCTACACCTTC
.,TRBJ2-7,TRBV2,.,CASNGGFSVEQYF,TGTGCCAGCAATGGGGGATTCTCCGTCGAGCAGTACTTC
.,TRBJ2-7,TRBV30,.,CAWSVEGFGEQYF,TGTGCCTGGAGTGTAGAAGGGTTCGGCGAGCAGTACTTC
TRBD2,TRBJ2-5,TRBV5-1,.,CASSFLAGEETQYF,TGCGCCAGCAGTTTCCTAGCGGGGGAAGAGACCCAGTACTTC
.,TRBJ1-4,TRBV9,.,CASSPGTEDEKLFF,TGTGCCAGCAGCCCCGGGACTGAGGATGAAAAACTGTTTTTT
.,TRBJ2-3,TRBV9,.,CASSAEGTSLDTQYF,TGTGCCAGCAGCGCCGAGGGGACGTCCTTAGATACGCAGTATTTT
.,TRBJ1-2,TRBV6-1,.,CASSVGVSSGYTF,TGTGCCAGCAGTGTAGGGGTTTCGAGTGGCTACACCTTC
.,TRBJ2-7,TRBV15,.,CATSPKRSSYEQYF,TGTGCCACCAGCCCGAAGCGTAGCTCCTACGAGCAGTACTTC
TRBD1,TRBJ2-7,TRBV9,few,CASSAEGQGLDEQYF,TGTGCCAGCAGCGCCGAGGGACAGGGGTTGGACGAGCAGTACTTC
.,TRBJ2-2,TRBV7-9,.,CASSTGADTGELFF,TGTGCCAGCAGCACAGGAGCGGACACCGGGGAGCTGTTTTTT
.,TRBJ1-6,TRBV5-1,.,CASSKLHLVIYNSPLHF,TGCGCCAGCAGCAAACTCCATTTAGTCATCTATAATTCACCCCTCCACTTT
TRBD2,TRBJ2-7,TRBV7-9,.,CASSPGGNFYEQYF,TGTGCCAGCAGCCCGGGGGGTAATTTCTACGAGCAGTACTTC
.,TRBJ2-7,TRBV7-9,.,CASSFRGVEYEQYF,TGTGCCAGCAGCTTCAGGGGGGTCGAATACGAGCAGTACTTC
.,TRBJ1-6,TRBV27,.,CASSLSMISPLHF,TGTGCCAGCAGTTTATCCATGATCTCACCCCTCCACTTT
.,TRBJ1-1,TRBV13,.,CASSLQGGTEAFF,TGTGCCAGCAGCTTACAGGGTGGTACTGAAGCTTTCTTT
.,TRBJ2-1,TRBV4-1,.,CASSQETSIEQFF,TGCGCCAGCAGCCAAGAGACTAGTATTGAGCAGTTCTTC
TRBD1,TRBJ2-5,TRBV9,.,CASSVRTGGETQYF,TGTGCCAGCAGCGTGAGGACAGGAGGAGAGACCCAGTACTTC
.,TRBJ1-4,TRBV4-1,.,CASSPENYEKLFF,TGCGCCAGCAGCCCCGAAAACTATGAAAAACTGTTTTTT
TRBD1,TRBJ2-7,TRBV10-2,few,CATGQGVTEQYF,TGCGCCACGGGACAGGGGGTTACCGAGCAGTACTTC
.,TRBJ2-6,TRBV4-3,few,CASSQASSGANVLTF,TGCGCCAGCAGCCAAGCCAGCTCTGGGGCCAACGTCCTGACTTTC
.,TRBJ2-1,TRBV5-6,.,CASSATGREFF,TGTGCCAGCAGCGCAACAGGGAGGGAGTTCTTC
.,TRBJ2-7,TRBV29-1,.,CSVAGGNEISYEQYF,TGCAGCGTGGCTGGCGGAAACGAAATCTCCTACGAGCAGTACTTC
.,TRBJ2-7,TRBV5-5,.,CASSLSGGFNEQYF,TGTGCCAGCAGCTTGTCAGGGGGGTTTAACGAGCAGTACTTC
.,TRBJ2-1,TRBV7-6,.,CASSSRDLNEQFF,TGTGCCAGCAGCTCCCGGGACCTCAATGAGCAGTTCTTC
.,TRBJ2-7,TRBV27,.,CASSSIQGGVSEQYF,TGTGCCAGCAGTAGCATACAGGGGGGGGTGTCGGAGCAGTACTTC
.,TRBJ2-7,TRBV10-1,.,CASSTGSPSYEQYF,TGCGCCAGCAGTACAGGGTCCCCTTCCTACGAGCAGTACTTC
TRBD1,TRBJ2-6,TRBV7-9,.,CASSLEGQGISGANVLTF,TGTGCCAGCAGCTTAGAGGGACAGGGAATCTCTGGGGCCAACGTCCTGACTTTC
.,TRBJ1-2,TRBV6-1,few,CASTLGWGYTF,TGTGCCAGCACCTTAGGGTGGGGCTACACCTTC
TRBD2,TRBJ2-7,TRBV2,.,CASSDDVSGRIGYEQYF,TGTGCCAGCAGTGATGATGTTAGCGGGAGGATAGGCTACGAGCAGTACTTC
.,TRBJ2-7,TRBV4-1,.,CASSQDIGTFSTYEQYF,TGCGCCAGCAGCCAAGATATCGGGACTTTCTCGACCTACGAGCAGTACTTC